These T cell receptor beta chains were read from a single sample in a study of human T cells and chemical hapten exposure. TCRdb reprocessed the RACE reads with MiXCR, giving one entry per CDR3 protein. The sample has fewer than 350,000 distinct CDR3 sequences, almost 8% seen once. Material: whole blood, obtained in connection with sensitization to the hapten diphenylcyclopropenone (DPC). The receptors originated from a man aged 18-30 years with alopecia areata. Some clones in this sample may be carry-over from other donors' samples. Each CDR3 is given with its conserved first and last residue. Each record gives: J gene, V gene, D gene, CDR3 length, clone size, CDR3 protein, CDR3 DNA. D genes are given only for firm matches. Size values are once, few and many counts, or a class for expanded clones, and some rows have none.

TRBJ2-1,TRBV20-1,.,13,.,CSARDMTGHEQFF,TGCAGTGCTAGAGATATGACAGGCCATGAGCAGTTCTTC
TRBJ1-4,TRBV29-1,TRBD1,15,.,CSVEERDRGYEKLFF,TGCAGCGTTGAAGAACGGGACAGGGGATATGAAAAACTGTTTTTT
TRBJ1-1,TRBV4-3,.,15,few,CASSQFHRLNTEAFF,TGCGCCAGCAGCCAATTTCACAGGCTGAACACTGAAGCTTTCTTT
TRBJ1-6,TRBV6-5,TRBD1,16,many,CASSPPQGAEVSPLHF,TGTGCCAGCAGTCCGCCTCAGGGGGCTGAGGTCTCACCCCTCCACTTT
TRBJ1-5,TRBV6-2/TRBV6-3,TRBD1,14,few,CASLDGTAPQPQHF,TGTGCCAGCCTGGACGGGACAGCACCTCAGCCCCAGCATTTT
TRBJ2-2,TRBV20-1,.,12,few,CSARETSGELFF,TGCAGTGCTAGAGAGACATCCGGGGAGCTGTTTTTT
TRBJ1-1,TRBV7-8,.,13,many,CASSFNEYTEAFF,TGTGCCAGCAGCTTCAATGAGTACACTGAAGCTTTCTTT
TRBJ2-3,TRBV29-1,TRBD1,14,few,CSVNRDRAHDTQYF,TGCAGCGTTAACCGGGACAGAGCCCACGATACGCAGTATTTT
TRBJ2-1,TRBV12-3/TRBV12-4,TRBD2,16,.,CASSLVGTSSYNEQFF,TGTGCCAGCAGTTTAGTGGGGACTAGCTCCTACAATGAGCAGTTCTTC
TRBJ1-6,TRBV6-5,TRBD1,15,few,CASSDRQGLNSPLHF,TGTGCCAGCAGTGATAGACAGGGGCTTAATTCACCCCTCCACTTT
TRBJ2-3,TRBV7-2,.,14,.,CASSLTENTDTQYF,TGTGCCAGCAGCTTAACAGAGAACACAGATACGCAGTATTTT
TRBJ1-6,TRBV12-3/TRBV12-4,TRBD1,15,few,CASSPGQGASSPLHF,TGTGCCAGCAGTCCGGGACAGGGGGCCAGCTCACCCCTCCACTTT
TRBJ1-4,TRBV12-3/TRBV12-4,TRBD1,13,many,CASGGTANEKLFF,TGTGCCAGCGGCGGGACAGCTAATGAAAAACTGTTTTTT